These 6 T cell receptor beta chains were all obtained from the same sample, sequenced in a study of CD8 T cells in ankylosing spondylitis. TCRdb used MiXCR to reprocess the 5' RACE reads, holding one entry per CDR3 protein. This table holds approximately 250,000 distinct CDR3 sequences, 7% to 10% found once. Sequencing used blood, either unsorted or a sorted T cell fraction (not recorded which). These receptors were collected from a female donor with ankylosing spondylitis or in good health (not recorded which).

This clonotype occurred a few times. The chain recombines TRBV7-2 with TRBJ2-2; maybe TRBD2 (5 bases). CDR3 length: 15 amino acids. Trimming removed 3 bases from V and 4 bases from J, with 12 bases in between. CDR1 and CDR2 (germline): SGHTA, FQGNSA. CDR3 region: CASSFNWAGTGELFF. The CDR3 nucleotides read TGTGCCAGCAGCTTTAATTGGGCGGGCACCGGGGAGCTGTTTTTT.

This clonotype came up many times. The chain has TRBV4-3 and TRBJ2-1, with D perhaps matching TRBD1 or TRBD2 (5 bases each). Germline V lookup: CDR1 LGHNA, CDR2 YSLEER. This CDR3 contains 16 residues. V shed 1 base and J shed 4 bases, with 14 bases lying between them. The CDR3 DNA reads TGCGCCAGCAGCCAAGGGTCAGGGACCTTTTACAATGAGCAGTTCTTC. Its protein product is CASSQGSGTFYNEQFF.

This clonotype was seen many times. The chain uses TRBV20-1 and TRBJ2-3, with 9 bases aligning to TRBD1. Trimming cost V 5 bases and J 4 bases; bases outside gene matches: 13. The CDR3 runs 16 residues. The germline V gene has CDR1 DFQATT and CDR2 SNEGSKA (reference sequence). The CDR3 bases are TGCAGTGCTGAACCGGGACAGGGACGTTCTGCAGATACGCAGTATTTT. This gives the protein CSAEPGQGRSADTQYF.

The sample holds many counts of this clonotype. The chain has TRBV7-9 and TRBJ2-5, with D possibly being TRBD2 (5 bases). The CDR3 length is 13 residues. CDR1 is SEHNR and CDR2 is FQNEAQ in the germline V gene (reference sequence). Deletions cut 5 bases from V and 3 bases from J, with 10 bases between. CDR3 DNA: TGTGCCAGCAGCGCCGGGGTCAAAGAGACCCAGTACTTC. It encodes CASSAGVKETQYF.

This clonotype was counted at least ten times. This chain joins TRBV6-2 or TRBV6-3 and TRBJ1-5; D is unclear. The CDR3 sequence is 14 residues long. CDR1 and CDR2 (germline): MNHEY, SVGEGT. Deletions cut 6 bases from V and 3 bases from J, with 12 bases between. The CDR3 loop is CASRTGQFNQPQHF. CDR3 bases: TGTGCCAGCAGGACCGGGCAGTTCAATCAGCCCCAGCATTTT.

There are many counts of this clonotype. The V gene is TRBV20-1, the J gene TRBJ2-1; perhaps D is TRBD1 or TRBD2 (6 bases each). Germline assignment: CDR1 DFQATT and CDR2 SNEGSKA (reference sequence). The CDR3 consists of 14 residues. The V end was cut by 6 bases, the J end by 6 bases, with 18 bases between. The CDR3 DNA sequence: TGCAGTGCCGGAGGGGGGAAATCAGCCAATGAGCAGTTCTTC. Translation: CSAGGGKSANEQFF.